The 6 T cell receptor beta chains in this list originate from one sample, sequenced in a study of beta chain features in type 1 diabetes. Study-wide results and caveats: Moderately but significantly shorter TCRB CDR3s were found in Type 1 diabetes patients in all four CD4+ subsets.

Every isolated RNA sample was fully reverse transcribed, so sequencing captured expressed TCRB transcripts. Libraries were prepared by immunoSEQ multiplex PCR; TCRdb keeps only in-frame clonotypes and omits some of them. The table shows some 660,000 clones, with over 11% occurring only once. Antigens for these TCRs are unknown. The material sequenced was naive CD4+ T cells from blood. The receptors come from a man aged 18 to 35 with type 1 diabetes.

This clone appeared a few times. The chain employs TRBV5-1 and TRBJ2-5, with D perhaps TRBD1 (6 bases). Germline V gene data show CDR1 as SGHRS and CDR2 as YFSETQ. The CDR3 sequence is 14 residues long. Trimming left V 0 bases short and J 4 bases short, with 10 bases between. The CDR3 DNA reads TGCGCCAGCAGCTTGGTAGGGGGATCAGAGACCCAGTACTTC. It encodes CASSLVGGSETQYF. The variable domain in full, with the rest retrieved from reference TRBV5-1 and TRBJ2-5, is KAGVTQTPRYLIKTRGQQVTLSCSPISGHRSVSWYQQTPGQGLQFLFEYFSETQRNKGNFPGRFSGRQFSNSRSEMNVSTLELGDSALYLCASSLVGGSETQYFGPGTRLLVL.

V and J are TRBV19 and TRBJ1-1; TRBD1 is a possible D gene (6 bases). The CDR3 has 17 amino acids. Germline V gene sequence: CDR1 LNHDA, CDR2 SQIVND (reference sequence). V was cut by 6 bases and J by 6 bases, with 26 bases left in between. CDR3 coding DNA: TGTGCCAGTAGCTTAAACAGGGAGGCCTACGGGAGGCCTGAAGCTTTCTTT. It yields the protein CASSLNREAYGRPEAFF.

J is TRBJ2-3 and V is TRBV6-5; 10 bases fit TRBD1. The trim removed 7 bases at V and 7 bases at J, leaving 8 bases unmatched. The CDR3 covers 14 residues. Germline CDR1 reads MNHEY; CDR2 reads SVGAGI. CDR3 amino acids: CASTLGTGVHTQYF. The CDR3 coding sequence is TGTGCCAGCACCCTCGGGACAGGGGTTCATACGCAGTATTTT.

The chain links TRBV2 to TRBJ2-2, with D hard to call. The CDR3 covers 13 residues. The V end lost 8 bases, the J end lost 1 base, and 8 bases lay between the germline ends. Germline CDR1 and CDR2: SNHLY and FYNNEI. Here the CDR3 DNA reads TGTGCCAGCGGTAGAGGGAACACCGGGGAGCTGTTTTTT. This gives the protein CASGRGNTGELFF.

The chain couples TRBV30 to TRBJ2-5; D ambiguous. This CDR3 region has 12 residues. Germline loops: CDR1 GTSNPN, CDR2 SVGIG (reference sequence). Trimming left V 3 bases short and J 5 bases short, with 10 bases between. The CDR3: CAWRGPGETQYF. The CDR3 DNA follows: TGTGCCTGGAGAGGACCCGGCGAGACCCAGTACTTC.

The rearrangement uses TRBV4-2 and TRBJ2-7, with 7 nucleotides matching TRBD1. V gave up 3 bases and J gave up 0 bases; unmatched junction bases: 8. Germline loops: CDR1 LGHNA, CDR2 YNFKEQ. The length of the CDR3 is 16 residues. The CDR3 loop reads CASSHLGQPPSYEQYF. The CDR3 DNA follows: TGTGCCAGCAGCCATCTGGGACAGCCACCCTCCTACGAGCAGTACTTC.